This T cell receptor (beta chain) originates from a study of cytomegalovirus exposure and HLA in healthy donors. Study-level points and caveats: Later analysis demonstrated an association between a missense DCLRE1C variant and TCR beta V- and J-gene trimming. Apart from CMV serostatus, no immune exposure information was available. As a later analysis revealed, the rate of TCR association differed by HLA locus, with DRB1 most and HLA-C fewest.

The PCR contained 60 Vbeta and 13 Jbeta primers. Clones were sequenced by immunoSEQ multiplex PCR, and TCRdb holds only the in-frame ones, with some missing. The repertoire consists of 150,000 to 250,000 clones, with about four fifths occurring once and the leading ten covering about 0.092%. Worth noting for this clone: Its antigen remains unidentified.

This CDR3 is 15 amino acids long. CDR1 and CDR2 from the germline V gene are LGHNA and YSLEER. Deletions cut 1 base from V and 4 bases from J, with 13 bases between. The sample taken for sequencing was PBMCs. The receptor was isolated from a boy between 2 and 15 years old in good health and CMV-seronegative. The gene calls are TRBV4-3 and TRBJ2-5, with a weak D call TRBD1 (5 bases). CDR3 nucleotide sequence: TGCGCCAGCAGCCAAGTAGGGGCCAGAGGAGAGACCCAGTACTTC. Its protein product is CASSQVGARGETQYF.